What follows are 3 T cell receptor beta chains derived from one specimen sequenced in a study of blood T cell repertoires in COVID-19. Clones were read by immunoSEQ multiplex PCR, and TCRdb kept only the in-frame ones, dropping some. The table includes 150,000 to 200,000 clones, around 89% detected once. Sequencing used PBMCs or T cells enriched from blood (not recorded which). The origin of the receptors is a woman between 18 and 30 years old who had recovered from COVID-19.

CDR3 nucleotides: TGTGCCAGCAGTCAGGACTTGACCTACAATGAGCAGTTCTTC. Translated: CASSQDLTYNEQFF. This chain uses TRBV6-5 with TRBJ2-1; tentatively, D is TRBD2 (5 bases). The germline V and J ends were trimmed by 5 bases and 2 bases, with 10 bases remaining between them. Per germline, CDR1 MNHEY and CDR2 SVGAGI. CDR3 length: 14 amino acids.

V gene TRBV2 combines with J gene TRBJ2-3; TRBD2 matches at 11 bases. Germline-derived CDR1 and CDR2 are SNHLY and FYNNEI. With V trimmed by 7 bases and J by 0 bases, 15 bases remained unmatched. The CDR3 extends over 19 amino acids. CDR3 region: CASTFVPMGLAVSTDTQYF. CDR3 coding DNA: TGTGCCAGCACTTTTGTACCCATGGGACTAGCGGTGAGCACAGATACGCAGTATTTT.

The chain recombines TRBV28 with TRBJ2-1; 13 bases match TRBD2. V trimming: 6 bases; J trimming: 9 bases; junction bases outside the gene matches: 8. The CDR3 totals 15 residues. The germline CDR1 and CDR2 sequences are MDHEN and SYDVKM. The CDR3 here is CASSRTSGRALEQFF. For the CDR3, the DNA is TGTGCCAGCAGCCGTACTAGCGGGAGGGCCCTTGAGCAGTTCTTC. The full variable domain, its missing parts supplied by reference TRBV28 and TRBJ2-1, is DVKVTQSSRYLVKRTGEKVFLECVQDMDHENMFWYRQDPGLGLRLIYFSYDVKMKEKGDIPEGYSVSREKKERFSLILESASTNQTSMYLCASSRTSGRALEQFFGPGTRLTVL.